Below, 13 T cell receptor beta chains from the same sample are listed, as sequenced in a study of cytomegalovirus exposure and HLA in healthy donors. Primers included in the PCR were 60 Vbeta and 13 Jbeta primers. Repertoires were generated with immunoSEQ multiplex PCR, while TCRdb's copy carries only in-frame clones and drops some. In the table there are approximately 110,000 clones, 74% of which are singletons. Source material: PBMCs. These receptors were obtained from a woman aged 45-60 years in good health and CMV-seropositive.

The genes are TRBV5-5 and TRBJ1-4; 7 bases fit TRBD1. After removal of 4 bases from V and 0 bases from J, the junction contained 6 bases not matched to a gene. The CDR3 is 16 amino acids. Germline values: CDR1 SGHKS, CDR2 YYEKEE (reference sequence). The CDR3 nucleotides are TGTGCCAGCAGCCCGACAGGGTTTGCAACTAATGAAAAACTGTTTTTT. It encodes CASSPTGFATNEKLFF.

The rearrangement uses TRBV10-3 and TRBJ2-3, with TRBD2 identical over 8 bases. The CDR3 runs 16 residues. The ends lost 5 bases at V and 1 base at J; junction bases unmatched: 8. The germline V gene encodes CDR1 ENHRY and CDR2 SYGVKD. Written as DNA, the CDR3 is TGTGCCATCAGTTTGGGTAGCGGGGTGGGCACAGATACGCAGTATTTT. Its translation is CAISLGSGVGTDTQYF.

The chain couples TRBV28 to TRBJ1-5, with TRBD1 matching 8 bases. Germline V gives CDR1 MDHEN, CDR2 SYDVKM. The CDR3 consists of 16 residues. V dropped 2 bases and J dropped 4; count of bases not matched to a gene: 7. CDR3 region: CASSLDYRGGNQPQHF. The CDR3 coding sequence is TGTGCCAGCAGTTTAGATTACAGGGGGGGAAATCAGCCCCAGCATTTT. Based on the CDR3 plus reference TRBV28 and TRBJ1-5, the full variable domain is DVKVTQSSRYLVKRTGEKVFLECVQDMDHENMFWYRQDPGLGLRLIYFSYDVKMKEKGDIPEGYSVSREKKERFSLILESASTNQTSMYLCASSLDYRGGNQPQHFGDGTRLSIL.

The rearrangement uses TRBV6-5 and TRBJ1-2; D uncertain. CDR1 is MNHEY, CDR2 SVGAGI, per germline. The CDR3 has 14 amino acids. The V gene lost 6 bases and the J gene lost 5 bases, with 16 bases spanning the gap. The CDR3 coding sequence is TGTGCCAGCAGGAAGCCCGGAACGGGGTATGGCTACACCTTC. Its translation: CASRKPGTGYGYTF.

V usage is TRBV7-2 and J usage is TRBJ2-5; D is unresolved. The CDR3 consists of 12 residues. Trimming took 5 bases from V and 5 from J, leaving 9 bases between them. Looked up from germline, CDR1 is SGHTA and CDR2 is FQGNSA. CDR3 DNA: TGTGCCAGCAGCCCCAATCGGGAGACCCAGTACTTC. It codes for CASSPNRETQYF. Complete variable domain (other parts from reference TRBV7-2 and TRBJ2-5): GAGVSQSPSNKVTEKGKDVELRCDPISGHTALYWYRQSLGQGLEFLIYFQGNSAPDKSGLPSDRFSAERTGGSVSTLTIQRTQQEDSAVYLCASSPNRETQYFGPGTRLLVL.

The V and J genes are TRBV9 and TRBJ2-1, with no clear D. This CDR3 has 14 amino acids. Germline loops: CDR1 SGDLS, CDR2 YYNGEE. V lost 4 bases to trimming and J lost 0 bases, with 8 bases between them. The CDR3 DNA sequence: TGTGCCAGCAGCACATCGTACTCCTACAATGAGCAGTTCTTC. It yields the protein CASSTSYSYNEQFF.

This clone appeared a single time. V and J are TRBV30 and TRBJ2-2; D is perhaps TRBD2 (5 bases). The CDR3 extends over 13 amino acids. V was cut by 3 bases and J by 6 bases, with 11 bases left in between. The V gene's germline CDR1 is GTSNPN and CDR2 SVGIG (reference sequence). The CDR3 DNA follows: TGTGCCTGGAGCCCGGGAATAGCCGGGGAGCTGTTTTTT. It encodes CAWSPGIAGELFF.

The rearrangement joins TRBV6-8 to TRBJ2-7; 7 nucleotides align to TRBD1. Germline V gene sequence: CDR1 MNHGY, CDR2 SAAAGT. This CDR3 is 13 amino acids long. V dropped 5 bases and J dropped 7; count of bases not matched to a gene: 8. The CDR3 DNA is TGTGCCAGCAGTACCCAACAGGGGAGTGAGCAGTACTTC. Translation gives CASSTQQGSEQYF.

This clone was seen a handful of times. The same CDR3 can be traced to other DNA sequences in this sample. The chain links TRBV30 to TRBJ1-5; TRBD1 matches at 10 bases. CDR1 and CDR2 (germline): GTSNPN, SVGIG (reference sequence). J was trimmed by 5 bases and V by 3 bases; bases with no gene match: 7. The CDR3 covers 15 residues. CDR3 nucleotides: TGTGCCTGGAGCTCCGGGACAGGGGCCTATCAGCCCCAGCATTTT. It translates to CAWSSGTGAYQPQHF.

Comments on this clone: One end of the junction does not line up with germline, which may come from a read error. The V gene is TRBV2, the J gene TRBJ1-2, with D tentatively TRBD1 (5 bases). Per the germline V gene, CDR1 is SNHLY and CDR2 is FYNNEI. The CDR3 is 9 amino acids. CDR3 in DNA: TGTGCCAGCAGTGATGTGGGGCACTTC. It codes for CASSDVGHF.

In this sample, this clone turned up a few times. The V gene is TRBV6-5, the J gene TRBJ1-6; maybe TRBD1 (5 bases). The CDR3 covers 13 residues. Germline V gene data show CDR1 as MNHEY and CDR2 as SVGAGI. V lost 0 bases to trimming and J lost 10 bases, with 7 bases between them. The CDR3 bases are TGTGCCAGCAGTTACTCACGGGGGTCACCCCTCCACTTT. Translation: CASSYSRGSPLHF.

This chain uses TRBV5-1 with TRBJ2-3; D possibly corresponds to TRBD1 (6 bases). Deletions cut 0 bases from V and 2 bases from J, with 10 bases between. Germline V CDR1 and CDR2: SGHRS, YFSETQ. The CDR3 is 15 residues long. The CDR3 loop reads CASSLVGQYTDTQYF. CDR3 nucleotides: TGCGCCAGCAGCTTGGTCGGACAGTACACAGATACGCAGTATTTT.

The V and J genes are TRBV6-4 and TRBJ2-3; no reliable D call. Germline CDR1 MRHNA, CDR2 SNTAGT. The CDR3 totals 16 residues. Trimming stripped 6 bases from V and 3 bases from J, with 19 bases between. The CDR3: CASRPTLGSATDTQYF. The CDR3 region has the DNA TGTGCCAGCAGACCAACCCTAGGATCGGCAACAGATACGCAGTATTTT.